This TCR beta chain was sequenced during a study of post-analysis software for immune sequencing data. Study summary: As for disease course, relapsing-remitting, secondary progressive and progressive-relapsing multiple sclerosis were all included. Study findings and constraints: Strong co-clustering by F measure was evident for samples that had been prepared in the same batch. There was significantly lower normalized Chao1 diversity in multiple sclerosis patients than in controls.

The TCR beta cDNA libraries contained unique molecular identifiers. T cells numbering roughly 0.9 to 11 million gave rise to a few hundred thousand cDNA molecules. MiXCR was run by TCRdb on the PCR reads, yielding one entry per CDR3 protein. Found here are approximately 770,000 distinct CDR3 sequences, just over 45% of them singletons; the top ten hold approximately 5%. For this clonotype: Its antigen is undetermined.

This receptor was identified in a girl between 10 and 17 years old with multiple sclerosis. The sequencing input was blood.

CDR3 region: CASSLGGGHYNEQFF. The DNA for the CDR3 is TGTGCCAGCAGCTTGGGCGGGGGCCACTACAATGAGCAGTTCTTC. The chain combines TRBV5-5 with TRBJ2-1; D perhaps matches TRBD2 (7 bases). The CDR3 length is 15 residues. Trimming removed 0 bases from V and 3 bases from J, with 10 bases in between. Germline CDR1 is SGHKS and CDR2 is YYEKEE (reference sequence).